There are a few counts of the clone carrying this T cell receptor (beta chain). Germline V gene data show CDR1 as MDHEN and CDR2 as SYDVKM. This CDR3 is built from 15 residues. Trimming left V 6 bases short and J 3 bases short, with 17 bases between. As the sequencing template, cDNA was produced by extracting RNA and reverse transcribing it. Clones were read by immunoSEQ multiplex PCR, and TCRdb kept only the in-frame ones, dropping some. The table lists some 110,000 clones, around two fifths of them singletons. This specimen comes from a study of CD8+ T cells in alopecia areata. In the study overall: Treatment comprised oral tofacitinib, 5 to 10 mg twice daily, in treated patients.

Separation by sorting yielded CD4+ and CD8+ T cells from PBMCs. The TCR was taken from a human donor with alopecia areata. The specimen sequenced was CD4+ T cells sorted from blood. This chain connects TRBV28 to TRBJ2-5, with D possibly matching TRBD2 (6 bases). The CDR3 DNA follows: TGTGCCAGCAGCCAGGAGCCGGGACTGAAAGAGACCCAGTACTTC. This sequence encodes CASSQEPGLKETQYF.